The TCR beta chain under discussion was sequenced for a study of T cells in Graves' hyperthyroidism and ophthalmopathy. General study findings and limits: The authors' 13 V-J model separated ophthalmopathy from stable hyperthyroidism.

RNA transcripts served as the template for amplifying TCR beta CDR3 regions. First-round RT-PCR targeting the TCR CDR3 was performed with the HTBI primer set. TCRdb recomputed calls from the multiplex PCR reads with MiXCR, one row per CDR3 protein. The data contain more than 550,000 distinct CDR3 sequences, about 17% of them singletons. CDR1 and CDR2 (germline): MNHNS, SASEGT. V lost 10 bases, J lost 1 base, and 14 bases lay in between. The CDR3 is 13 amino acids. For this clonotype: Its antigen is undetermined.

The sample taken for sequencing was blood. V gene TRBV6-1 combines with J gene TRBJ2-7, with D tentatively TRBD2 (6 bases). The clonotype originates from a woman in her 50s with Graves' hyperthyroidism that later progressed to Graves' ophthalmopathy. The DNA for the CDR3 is TGTGCCACCAAAGGGACTTTATCCTACGAGCAGTACTTC. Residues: CATKGTLSYEQYF.